What follows is one TCR beta chain and its context. This sample was included in a study of blood T cell repertoires in COVID-19. About the study: The study drew acute and convalescent COVID-19 samples from the United States, Italy and Spain. The cDNA or gDNA used as material had been derived from T cells, B-cell-depleted T cells, or PBMCs.

Germline V gives CDR1 SGHRS, CDR2 YFSETQ. This CDR3 has 15 amino acids. V was cut by 0 bases and J by 2 bases, with 10 bases left in between. In the original processing: How many nucleated cells were present was estimated from reference gene primer amplification. Method: immunoSEQ multiplex PCR; TCRdb's copy keeps in-frame clones and lacks some. The DNA was the basis for D and trimming; V, J and clone size are from that table. Seen here are under 110,000 clones, about 90% observed once, and the top ten hold 15% to 20%. This chain links TRBV5-1 with TRBJ2-3; a weak D match, TRBD1 (5 bases). This TCR was recovered from a middle-aged man with acute or convalescent COVID-19. Sequencing used peripheral blood. The chain's CDR3 is CASSLEGPPTDTQYF. DNA for the CDR3: TGCGCCAGCAGCTTGGAGGGGCCACCCACAGATACGCAGTATTTT.